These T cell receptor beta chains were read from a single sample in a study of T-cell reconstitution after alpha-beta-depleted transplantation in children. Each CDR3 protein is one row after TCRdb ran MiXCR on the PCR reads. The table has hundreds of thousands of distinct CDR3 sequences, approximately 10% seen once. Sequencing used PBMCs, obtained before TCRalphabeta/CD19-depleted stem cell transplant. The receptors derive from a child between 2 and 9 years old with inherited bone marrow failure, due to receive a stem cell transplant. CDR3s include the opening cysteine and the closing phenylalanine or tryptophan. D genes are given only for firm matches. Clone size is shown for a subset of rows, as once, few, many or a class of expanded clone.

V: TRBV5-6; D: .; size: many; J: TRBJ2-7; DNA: TGTGCCAGCAGTTTCGACGTCCCCTACGAGCAGTACTTC; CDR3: CASSFDVPYEQYF
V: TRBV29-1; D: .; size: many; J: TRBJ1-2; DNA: TGCAGCGTGAGGACACCCAGCGGCTATGGCTACACCTTC; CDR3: CSVRTPSGYGYTF
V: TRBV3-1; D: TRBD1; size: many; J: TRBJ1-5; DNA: TGTGCCAGCAGCCGGGACAGGGATCAGCCCCAGCATTTT; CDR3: CASSRDRDQPQHF
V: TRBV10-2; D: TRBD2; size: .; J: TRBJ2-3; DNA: TGCGCCAGCAGTGAGGTGGGAGGGCCGGATACGCAGTATTTT; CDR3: CASSEVGGPDTQYF
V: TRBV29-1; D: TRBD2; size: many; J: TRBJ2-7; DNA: TGCAGCGTTCGACTAGCGGACCCCTACGAGCAGTACTTC; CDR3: CSVRLADPYEQYF
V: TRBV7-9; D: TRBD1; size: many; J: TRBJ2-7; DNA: TGTGCCAGCAGCGTACAGGGGAGAGAGCAGTACTTC; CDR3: CASSVQGREQYF
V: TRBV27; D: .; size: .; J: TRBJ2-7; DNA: TGTGCCAGCAGTTTATCCCCCGGGACAACCCTCTACGAGCAGTACTTC; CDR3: CASSLSPGTTLYEQYF
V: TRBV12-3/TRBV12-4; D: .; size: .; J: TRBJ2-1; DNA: TGTGCCAGCAGTCCATCCGGCCGTCAGTTCTTC; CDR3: CASSPSGRQFF
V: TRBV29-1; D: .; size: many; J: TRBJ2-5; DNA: TGCAGCGTCTCCCAGGGGCTGGAGGAGACCCAGTACTTC; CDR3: CSVSQGLEETQYF
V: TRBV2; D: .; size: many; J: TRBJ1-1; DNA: TGTGCCAGCAGCGCAGGAACGAACACTGAAGCTTTCTTT; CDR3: CASSAGTNTEAFF
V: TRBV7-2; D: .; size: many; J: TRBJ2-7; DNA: TGTGCCAGCAGCTTAGGACAATCTATTTCCTACGAGCAGTACTTC; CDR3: CASSLGQSISYEQYF
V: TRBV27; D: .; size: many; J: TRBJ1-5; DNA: TGTGCCAGCAGTTGGGACGGGGATCAGCCCCAGCATTTT; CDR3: CASSWDGDQPQHF
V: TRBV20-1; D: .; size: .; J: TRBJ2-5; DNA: TGCAGTGCTCAACCCCTTGACTGGGGGGAGACCCAGTACTTC; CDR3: CSAQPLDWGETQYF
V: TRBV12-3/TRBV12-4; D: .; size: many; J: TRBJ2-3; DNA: TGTGCCAGCAAATGGTGGGGGGAGTCCACAGATACGCAGTATTTT; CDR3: CASKWWGESTDTQYF
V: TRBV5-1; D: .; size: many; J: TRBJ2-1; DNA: TGCGCCAGCAGCCCCGGGGCCCGGGGAGAGGAGCAGTTCTTC; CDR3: CASSPGARGEEQFF